The entry below gives a single T cell receptor beta chain sequence along with its context. Its target is not known. The source of the sample is a study of response to subunit inactivated influenza vaccine. Notes on the study in general: Each seasonal influenza vaccination recruits few new T cells, the authors suggested.

CDR3 length: 14 amino acids. CDR1 and CDR2 from the germline V gene are MNHNS and SASEGT. V was clipped by 8 bases and J by 4 bases, with 15 bases between them. MiXCR, applied by TCRdb to the RT-PCR reads, yields one record per CDR3 protein. Of approximately 700,000 distinct CDR3 sequences in the sample, 15% to 17% were seen once. This chain uses TRBV6-1 with TRBJ2-1, with a possible D match to TRBD1 (6 bases). The source is a man in his fifties or sixties who received an inactivated influenza vaccine. Sequenced material: PBMCs from blood, taken 11 to 12 days after vaccination. The CDR3 reads CASFATGFYNEQFF. CDR3 coding DNA: TGTGCCAGCTTTGCGACAGGATTTTACAATGAGCAGTTCTTC.